This T cell receptor beta chain stems from a study of blood T cell repertoires in COVID-19. This clone was seen just once. Per the authors' pipeline: Using reference gene primer amplification, nucleated cell counts were estimated. Data came from immunoSEQ multiplex PCR; TCRdb stores just in-frame clones and leaves some out. For V, J and clone size, that table is used; D and trimming come from the DNA. The profile shows about 180,000 clones, over 70% of them singletons. Ages ranged from about 18 to 89 years, with residence in around 24 US areas. Assignment of participants to cohorts was predicated upon participant-reported clinical history. V was cut by 8 bases and J by 1 base, with 12 bases left in between. The CDR3 covers 13 residues. Per germline, CDR1 GTSNPN and CDR2 SVGIG (reference sequence).

Sequencing input: PBMCs or T cells enriched from blood (not recorded which). This sequence originates from a woman aged 40 to 50 with acute COVID-19. The chain recombines TRBV30 with TRBJ1-3; a weak D match, TRBD1 (5 bases). The CDR3: CAGLAGSGNTIYF. The DNA of the CDR3 is TGTGCCGGCCTCGCAGGGTCTGGAAACACCATATATTTT.